This T cell receptor (beta chain) was documented in a study of somatic mutations in cytotoxic T cells in rheumatoid arthritis (dated by TCRdb to 2017 to 2019). Concerning the study at large: Patient peripheral blood (roughly 32 ml EDTA) was drawn right after diagnosis and before any treatment started. In newly diagnosed rheumatoid arthritis without treatment, the study examined if expanded CD8+ T-cell clones harbor somatic mutations, relying on TCRB deep sequencing to characterize clonality. Patients and controls did not essentially differ in median age, which was nearly identical between the groups. A total of 60 to 80 rheumatoid arthritis patients and 20 healthy controls underwent TCRB deep sequencing. Some T-cell populations stained with V beta antibodies were sorted by flow on a FACSAria II or Sony SH800 to nearly 100% purity, with sorted V beta1+ cells additionally subjected to TCRB sequencing. General study outcomes and caveats: The slight TRBV07 underrepresentation in patients was not adjusted for multiple comparisons. CD8+ T-cell clonality did not differ significantly between rheumatoid arthritis patients and age-matched healthy controls. CD8+ clonality increased with age in patients (Spearman r ≈ 0.49) but not in healthy controls. The largest CD8+ clone made up more than 20% of CD8+ cells in about an eighth of the 65 patients, and blood and synovial fluid shared several identical CD8+ TCRB sequences. The expanded CD8+ clones had unknown antigen targets, and not appearing in virus-specific databases did not rule out that they were virus-specific.

The immunoSEQ assay was applied to genomic DNA for TCRB CDR3 sequencing. Per the source publication's procedure: When patient CD8+ clones exceeding 1% were checked against published virus-specific TCRB sequences, only a few matched. Only productive TCRB rearrangements were included in the analyses. Clonality was calculated as a Shannon entropy-based productive clonality index, and a clone was defined by a unique TCRB CDR3 sequence. To calculate repertoire overlap between two samples, the template counts of each clone were considered relative to each sample's total templates. V-gene usage from TCRB sequencing and V-gene usage measured by flow cytometry were correlated (Spearman r of 0.61). The source is immuneACCESS, and TCRdb retained only in-frame sequences with V and J called. Part of the clones is not carried over; for the studies checked, unresolved V genes explain less than half of this, and the remainder is unexplained. Clonal size and the V and J genes are those of that table, whereas D and trimming came from the DNA. This sample holds more than 15,000 clones; roughly 85% were observed only once. Under 9% of the sample lies in the top ten.

With regard to this clone: The clone's antigen remains unknown. No quality values exist for individual bases; no much larger clone is one base distant.

CDR1 and CDR2 are read off the germline V gene (reference sequence) as MNHEY and SMNVEV. The CDR3 contains 13 residues, cysteine and phenylalanine counted. Only the CDR3 part of the read is kept: 39 bases, read in frame from the first base. Between the V and J ends, shortened by 5 bases and 2 bases respectively, the junction contains 9 bases. Positive magnetic bead selection on an AutoMACS was used to isolate CD4+ and CD8+ cells, with flow cytometry used to check purity. After a first flow cytometry screen using a TCR V beta antibody panel, clonal expansions were characterized through TCRB deep sequencing of sorted CD8+ fractions. Isolation of peripheral blood mononuclear cells was done through Ficoll-Paque PLUS density gradient separation. Using Nucleospin Tissue or Tissue XS kits, DNA was extracted from CD4-enriched, CD8-enriched or PBMC samples, with quantification by a Qubit 2.0 fluorometer.

Sequencing used CD8+ T cells sorted from blood. This TCR was sampled from a woman between 40 and 55 years old with rheumatoid arthritis. The chain joins TRBV27 to TRBJ1-2; TRBD1 is a possible D gene, resting on 5 matching bases. The sequence in DNA is TGTGCCAGCAGTCCCGCAGGGAACTATGGCTACACCTTC. This sequence encodes CASSPAGNYGYTF.